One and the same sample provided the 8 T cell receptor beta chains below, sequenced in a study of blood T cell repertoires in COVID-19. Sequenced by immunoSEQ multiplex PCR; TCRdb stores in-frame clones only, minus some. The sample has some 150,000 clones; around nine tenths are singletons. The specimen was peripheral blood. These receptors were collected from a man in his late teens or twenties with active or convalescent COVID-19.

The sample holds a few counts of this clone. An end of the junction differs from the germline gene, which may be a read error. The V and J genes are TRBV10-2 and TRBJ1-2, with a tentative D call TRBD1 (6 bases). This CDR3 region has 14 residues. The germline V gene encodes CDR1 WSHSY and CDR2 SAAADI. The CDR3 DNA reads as TGCGCCAGCAGTATTTTACAGGGTAACTCTGGCTACACCTTC. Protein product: CASSILQGNSGYTF.

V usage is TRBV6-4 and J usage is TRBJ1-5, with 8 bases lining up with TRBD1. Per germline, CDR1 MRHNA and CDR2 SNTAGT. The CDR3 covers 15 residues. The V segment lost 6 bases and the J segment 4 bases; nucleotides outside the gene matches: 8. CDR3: CASSPGQGDNQPQHF. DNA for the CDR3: TGTGCCAGCAGCCCCGGACAGGGAGATAATCAGCCCCAGCATTTT.

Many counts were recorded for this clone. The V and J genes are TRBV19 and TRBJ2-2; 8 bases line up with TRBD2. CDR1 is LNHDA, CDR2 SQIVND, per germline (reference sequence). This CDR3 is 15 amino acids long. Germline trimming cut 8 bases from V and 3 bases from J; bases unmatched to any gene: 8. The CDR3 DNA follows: TGTGCCAGTCGCGGACTAGCTGGGGACACCGGGGAGCTGTTTTTT. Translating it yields CASRGLAGDTGELFF.

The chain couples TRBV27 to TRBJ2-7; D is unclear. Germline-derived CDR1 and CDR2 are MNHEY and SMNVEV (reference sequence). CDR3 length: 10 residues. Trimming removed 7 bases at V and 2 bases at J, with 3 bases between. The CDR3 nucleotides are TGTGCCAGCACCACCTACGAGCAGTACTTC. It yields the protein CASTTYEQYF.

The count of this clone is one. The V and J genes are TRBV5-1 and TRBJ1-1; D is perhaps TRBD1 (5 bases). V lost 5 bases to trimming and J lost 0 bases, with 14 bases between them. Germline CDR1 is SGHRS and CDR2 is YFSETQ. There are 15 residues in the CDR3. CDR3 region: CASSPRQFMNTEAFF. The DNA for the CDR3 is TGCGCCAGCAGTCCCCGACAGTTCATGAACACTGAAGCTTTCTTT.

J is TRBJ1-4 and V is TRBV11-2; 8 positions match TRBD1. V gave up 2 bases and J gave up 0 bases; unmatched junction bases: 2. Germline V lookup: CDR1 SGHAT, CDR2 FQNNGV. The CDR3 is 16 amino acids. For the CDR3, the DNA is TGTGCCAGCAGCTTACAGGGGGCTACAACTAATGAAAAACTGTTTTTT. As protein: CASSLQGATTNEKLFF.

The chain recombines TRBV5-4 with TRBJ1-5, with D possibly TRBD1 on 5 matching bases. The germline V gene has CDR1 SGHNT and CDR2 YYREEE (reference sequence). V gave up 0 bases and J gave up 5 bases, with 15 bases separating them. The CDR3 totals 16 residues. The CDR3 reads CASSLGGRASHQPQHF. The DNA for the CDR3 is TGTGCCAGCAGCTTGGGGGGCCGGGCCTCGCATCAGCCCCAGCATTTT.

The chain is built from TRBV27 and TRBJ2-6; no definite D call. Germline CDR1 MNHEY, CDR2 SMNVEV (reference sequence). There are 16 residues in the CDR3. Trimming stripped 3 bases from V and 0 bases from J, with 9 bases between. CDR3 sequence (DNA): TGTGCCAGCAGTTTCATCAGAAGCTCTGGGGCCAACGTCCTGACTTTC. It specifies CASSFIRSSGANVLTF.